One and the same sample provided the 22 T cell receptor beta chains below, sequenced in a study of blood T cell repertoires in COVID-19. Here immunoSEQ multiplex PCR was the method, and the copy in TCRdb shows in-frame clones only, minus some. Counted here are about 140,000 clones, about nine tenths occurring once; the ten biggest clones make up roughly a tenth. Sequencing was done on a sample of peripheral blood. Every receptor here comes from a man aged 50-59 years with active or convalescent COVID-19.

V and J are TRBV28 and TRBJ1-5; 7 bases are a match to TRBD1. CDR1 and CDR2 (germline): MDHEN, SYDVKM. Trimming cost V 6 bases and J 3 bases; bases outside gene matches: 2. This CDR3 contains 13 residues. The CDR3 DNA reads TGTGCCAGCAGGACAGGGAACAATCAGCCCCAGCATTTT. Translating gives CASRTGNNQPQHF. The full variable domain, its missing parts supplied by reference TRBV28 and TRBJ1-5, is DVKVTQSSRYLVKRTGEKVFLECVQDMDHENMFWYRQDPGLGLRLIYFSYDVKMKEKGDIPEGYSVSREKKERFSLILESASTNQTSMYLCASRTGNNQPQHFGDGTRLSIL.

The chain is built from TRBV7-2 and TRBJ2-3; the D gene is possibly TRBD2 (5 bases). Germline V gene data show CDR1 as SGHTA and CDR2 as FQGNSA. Trimming pared 3 bases from V and 4 bases from J, leaving 17 bases between. There are 16 residues in the CDR3. CDR3 sequence (DNA): TGTGCCAGCAGCTTCCAGTACCGGACTGCCTCAGATACGCAGTATTTT. This codes for CASSFQYRTASDTQYF.

The chain couples TRBV11-2 to TRBJ2-7, with TRBD2 matching over 10 bases. There are 15 residues in the CDR3. The ends lost 1 base at V and 5 bases at J; junction bases unmatched: 5. Germline loops: CDR1 SGHAT, CDR2 FQNNGV. The CDR3 DNA reads TGTGCCAGCAGCTTAGGGCTAGCGGGAGCCCACGAGCAGTACTTC. Translated: CASSLGLAGAHEQYF.

This rearrangement joins TRBV28 to TRBJ2-2, with D tentatively TRBD2 (5 bases). V was shortened by 5 bases and J by 6 bases, with 13 bases between the two germline ends. Germline assignment: CDR1 MDHEN and CDR2 SYDVKM. This CDR3 spans 14 amino acids. The CDR3 spells CASSPRAVAGELFF. Written as DNA, the CDR3 is TGTGCCAGCAGTCCGCGGGCTGTAGCCGGGGAGCTGTTTTTT.

The chain joins TRBV7-8 to TRBJ1-4; 8 bases match TRBD1. Germline V gene lookup returns CDR1 SGHVS and CDR2 FQNEAQ. The CDR3 runs to 16 residues. After removal of 5 bases from V and 8 bases from J, the junction contained 13 bases not matched to a gene. The CDR3 DNA reads TGTGCCAGCAGCATTGGGACAGGATTCCTAGGAGAAAAACTGTTTTTT. Amino acids: CASSIGTGFLGEKLFF.

CDR3 amino acids: CASSLSGEYGYTF. DNA of the CDR3: TGTGCCAGCAGTTTATCAGGGGAATATGGCTACACCTTC. The V gene is TRBV28, the J gene TRBJ1-2; D possibly corresponds to TRBD1 (6 bases). CDR1 and CDR2 from the germline V gene are MDHEN and SYDVKM. V was trimmed by 1 base and J by 5 bases, leaving 8 bases between them. This CDR3 contains 13 residues.

The chain combines TRBV4-3 with TRBJ2-3; 9 bases line up with TRBD2. The CDR3 loop spans 17 amino acids. V was clipped by 0 bases and J by 1 base; unmatched bases: 5. CDR1 and CDR2 (germline): LGHNA, YSLEER. Here the CDR3 reads CASSQDRPSGGTDTQYF. The CDR3 DNA is TGCGCCAGCAGCCAAGATCGTCCTAGCGGGGGCACAGATACGCAGTATTTT.

Of note for this clone: Other DNA sequences from this sample encode an identical CDR3 as well. The CDR3 protein is CSARRDTEAFF. The CDR3 DNA reads TGCAGTGCCCGGAGGGACACTGAAGCTTTCTTT. The chain couples TRBV20-1 to TRBJ1-1, with no clear D. V lost 6 bases to trimming and J lost 3 bases, with 8 bases between them. Germline assignment: CDR1 DFQATT and CDR2 SNEGSKA (reference sequence). The CDR3 has 11 residues.

This clone was observed a single time. The rearrangement links TRBV15 to TRBJ2-6; the D is unclear. V gave up 5 bases and J gave up 0 bases, with 11 bases separating them. The CDR3 has 16 amino acids. From germline, CDR1 is LNHNV and CDR2 YYDKDF (reference sequence). The CDR3 DNA reads as TGTGCCACCAGCTTAGAGGTTAGCTCTGGGGCCAACGTCCTGACTTTC. Amino acid sequence: CATSLEVSSGANVLTF.

The DNA for the CDR3 is TGTGCCAGCTCACCGTGGGGGACTAGCGGGAACGAGCAGTACTTC. The encoded protein is CASSPWGTSGNEQYF. The chain is built from TRBV18 and TRBJ2-7; 13 nucleotides line up with TRBD2. V was pared by 3 bases and J by 5 bases, with 4 bases of the junction left unmatched. CDR3 size: 15 residues. Germline V CDR1 and CDR2: KGHSH, LQKENI.

The chain links TRBV19 to TRBJ2-7; 8 bases match TRBD1. V trimming: 5 bases; J trimming: 4 bases; junction bases outside the gene matches: 7. There are 14 residues in the CDR3. Germline V lookup: CDR1 LNHDA, CDR2 SQIVND (reference sequence). The CDR3 sequence is CASSRRDRTYEQYF. In nucleotides, the CDR3 is TGTGCCAGTAGTCGACGGGACAGGACTTACGAGCAGTACTTC.

The chain employs TRBV25-1 and TRBJ1-6; D is undetermined. V was shortened by 5 bases and J by 9 bases, with 11 bases between the two germline ends. The CDR3 spans 13 residues. CDR1 is MGHDK and CDR2 is SYGVNS in the germline V gene. The CDR3 bases are TGTGCCAGCAGTCCGGAGAGAGCTTCACCCCTCCACTTT. Its protein product is CASSPERASPLHF.

The chain recombines TRBV19 with TRBJ2-5, with 12 bases matching TRBD2. V dropped 2 bases and J dropped 1; count of bases not matched to a gene: 8. Germline CDR1 LNHDA, CDR2 SQIVND (reference sequence). CDR3 length: 18 amino acids. The CDR3 spells CASSIRLAGGPGQETQYF. CDR3 in DNA: TGTGCCAGTAGTATAAGGCTAGCGGGAGGGCCTGGCCAAGAGACCCAGTACTTC.

The chain joins TRBV24-1 to TRBJ2-3; D uncertain. The CDR3 has 11 amino acids. Germline assignment: CDR1 KGHDR and CDR2 SFDVKD. Trimming removed 9 bases at V and 3 bases at J, with 6 bases between. The CDR3 here is CATSITDTQYF. In DNA, the CDR3 is TGTGCCACCTCTATAACAGATACGCAGTATTTT.

The V gene is TRBV6-5, the J gene TRBJ1-2, with unresolved D. CDR1 and CDR2 from the germline V gene are MNHEY and SVGAGI. Trimming took 10 bases from V and 4 from J, leaving 19 bases between them. The CDR3 runs 14 residues. This chain's CDR3 is CATPEDGRGYGYTF. CDR3 bases: TGTGCCACCCCTGAGGATGGCCGGGGCTATGGCTACACCTTC.

The chain carries TRBV27 and TRBJ2-7; the match to TRBD1 covers 8 bases. In germline, CDR1 is MNHEY, CDR2 SMNVEV (reference sequence). V was clipped by 2 bases and J by 5 bases; unmatched bases: 5. The CDR3 covers 14 residues. CDR3 in amino acids: CASSLVGQVNEQYF. The CDR3 DNA is TGTGCCAGCAGTTTAGTGGGACAGGTAAACGAGCAGTACTTC.

This clone was picked up one time. The chain combines TRBV4-1 with TRBJ2-4; TRBD2 might be the D (5 bases). This CDR3 contains 15 residues. Germline CDR1 reads MGHRA; CDR2 reads YSYEKL. V lost 4 bases, J lost 5 bases, and 15 bases lay in between. The CDR3 sequence: CASSPLLDSENIQYF. In nucleotides, the CDR3 is TGCGCCAGCAGCCCCCTACTGGACTCAGAAAACATTCAGTACTTC.

The chain is built from TRBV6-5 and TRBJ1-2; D gene ambiguous. Trimming took off 10 bases at V and 4 bases at J, with 10 bases between the two ends. The CDR3 has 11 residues. Germline V lookup: CDR1 MNHEY, CDR2 SVGAGI. In nucleotides, the CDR3 is TGTGCCACCCGAGAGCCCTATGGCTACACCTTC. Its translation: CATREPYGYTF.

The chain couples TRBV4-3 to TRBJ2-3, with D unresolved. V lost 0 bases and J lost 4, with 5 bases in between. The CDR3 length is 13 residues. Germline CDR1 is LGHNA and CDR2 is YSLEER. The CDR3 nucleotides read TGCGCCAGCAGCCAAGATCTAGCAGATACGCAGTATTTT. This gives the protein CASSQDLADTQYF.

This clone showed up many times. The chain employs TRBV29-1 and TRBJ2-3; 9 nucleotides match TRBD1. Trimming removed 4 bases from V and 2 bases from J; junction bases left unmatched: 7. This CDR3 is built from 15 residues. Germline assignment: CDR1 SQVTM and CDR2 ANQGSEA. The DNA of the CDR3 is TGCAGCGTTGTGAGCGGGACAGGGAACACAGATACGCAGTATTTT. Translation: CSVVSGTGNTDTQYF.

V and J are TRBV7-6 and TRBJ2-5, with a weak D call TRBD2 (6 bases). The germline V and J ends were trimmed by 2 bases and 5 bases, with 18 bases remaining between them. The germline CDR1 and CDR2 sequences are SGHVS and FNYEAQ. This CDR3 spans 16 amino acids. The CDR3: CASSLRVTRLTETQYF. The CDR3 DNA sequence: TGTGCCAGCAGCTTAAGGGTGACTAGACTTACGGAGACCCAGTACTTC.

This clone appeared once. The chain employs TRBV6-5 and TRBJ2-2; maybe TRBD2 (6 bases). This CDR3 has 14 residues. Deletions cut 8 bases from V and 5 bases from J, with 15 bases between. The germline V gene has CDR1 MNHEY and CDR2 SVGAGI. CDR3 sequence: CASWGVAGTGELFF. DNA for the CDR3: TGTGCCAGCTGGGGGGTAGCCGGGACCGGGGAGCTGTTTTTT.